Shown below are 20 T cell receptor beta chains from a single sample sequenced in a study of OX40 agonist ivuxolimab in advanced cancers. Library preparation used the immunoSEQ multiplex PCR assay. As stored in TCRdb, this immuneACCESS dataset retains in-frame rearrangements with V and J assigned. A fraction of the clones does not appear; measured against another copy, unresolved V genes explain less than half of the discrepancy, and the remainder lacks a known reason. The sample table contains tens of thousands of clones; only one count was recorded for approximately 91% of them. The ten largest clonotypes hold 0.64% of the sample. This specimen was CD4+ or CD8+ T cells sorted from blood, taken in a trial of the OX40 agonist ivuxolimab. The receptor source for this set is an adult with an advanced solid tumor such as melanoma, head and neck, liver or kidney cancer.

The chain combines TRBV30 with TRBJ2-7; 12 nucleotides agree with TRBD1. The junction had 7 bases not matched to a gene; V was cut back by 4 bases and J by 6 bases. The germline gives CDR1 GTSNPN, CDR2 SVGIG (reference sequence). The CDR3 is 14 amino acids. CDR3 loop: CAWTRDRGRLEQYF. Here the CDR3 DNA reads TGTGCCTGGACGCGGGACAGGGGGCGCCTCGAGCAGTACTTC.

Here the CDR3 reads CASSTKTGGHQPQHF. The CDR3 coding sequence is TGTGCCAGTAGTACAAAGACAGGGGGGCATCAGCCCCAGCATTTT. The J gene is TRBJ1-5, the V gene TRBV19; 9 positions match TRBD1. The CDR3 runs 15 residues. V lost 4 bases to trimming and J lost 5 bases; unmatched junction nucleotides: 6. Germline V CDR1 and CDR2: LNHDA, SQIVND (reference sequence).

The chain combines TRBV4-2 with TRBJ1-1; no definite D call. Deletions cut 4 bases from V and 1 base from J, with 10 bases between. The CDR3 covers 14 residues. The germline V gene encodes CDR1 LGHNA and CDR2 YNFKEQ. CDR3 region: CASSRGGKNTEAFF. The CDR3 coding sequence is TGTGCCAGCAGCCGCGGAGGGAAGAACACTGAAGCTTTCTTT.

The chain links TRBV5-8 to TRBJ2-7; D is unclear. There are 14 residues in the CDR3. Per germline, CDR1 SGHTS and CDR2 YDEGEE. V lost 4 bases and J lost 6, with 17 bases in between. The CDR3 DNA reads TGTGCCAGCAGCCCCGGGCCCGCAAGTGGCGAGCAGTACTTC. Translating it yields CASSPGPASGEQYF.

The genes are TRBV6-6 and TRBJ1-2; the D is unclear. Germline CDR1 and CDR2: MNHNY and SVGAGI (reference sequence). The CDR3 is made up of 11 amino acids. Trimming shortened V by 2 bases and J by 6 bases, and 4 bases separated the two germline ends. CDR3 loop: CASSYGDGYTF. CDR3 bases: TGTGCCAGCAGTTACGGGGATGGCTACACCTTC.

The chain is built from TRBV5-6 and TRBJ2-1, with D perhaps TRBD1 (6 bases). In germline, CDR1 is SGHDT, CDR2 YYEEEE. V lost 1 base and J 4 bases, leaving 15 bases between the germline ends. This CDR3 region has 16 residues. DNA for the CDR3: TGTGCCAGCAGCTTGTTCCCAGGGGCGTGGTACAATGAGCAGTTCTTC. It yields the protein CASSLFPGAWYNEQFF.

In its sample, this clone was seen once. This sequence joins TRBV7-9 and TRBJ2-5; D remains unclear. Germline V gene data show CDR1 as SEHNR and CDR2 as FQNEAQ (reference sequence). The ends were cut back, 5 bases at V and 0 bases at J, with 7 bases in the middle. The CDR3 is 13 residues long. The CDR3 spells CASSPTYQETQYF. The CDR3 DNA follows: TGTGCCAGCAGCCCTACGTACCAAGAGACCCAGTACTTC.

CDR3 coding DNA: TGTGCCAGCAGTGTCCCCGGGGGGACGAACACCGGGGAGCTGTTTTTT. Translated: CASSVPGGTNTGELFF. This rearrangement joins TRBV2 to TRBJ2-2; 7 bases are a match to TRBD2. The CDR3 has 16 residues. J lost 0 bases, V lost 4 bases, and 5 bases had no gene match. The germline V gene encodes CDR1 SNHLY and CDR2 FYNNEI.

The chain carries TRBV5-4 and TRBJ1-1, with 12 positions matching TRBD1. V lost 2 bases, J lost 5 bases, and 10 bases stayed unmatched. The CDR3 sequence is 17 residues long. CDR1 SGHNT and CDR2 YYREEE come from the germline V gene (reference sequence). DNA for the CDR3: TGTGCCAGCAGCTTTAGCCGGGACAGGGGGCGGGGGACTGAAGCTTTCTTT. Its protein product is CASSFSRDRGRGTEAFF.

The chain employs TRBV7-9 and TRBJ2-7; tentatively, D is TRBD1 (5 bases). This CDR3 contains 12 residues. CDR1 is SEHNR, CDR2 FQNEAQ, per germline (reference sequence). V gave up 5 bases and J gave up 5 bases, with 10 bases separating them. DNA for the CDR3: TGTGCCAGCAGCAAACACAGGAACGAGCAGTACTTC. This encodes CASSKHRNEQYF.

The chain recombines TRBV2 with TRBJ2-7, with 7 bases lining up with TRBD1. V shed 7 bases, J shed 4 bases, and the junction held 10 bases outside the gene matches. Germline lookup yields CDR1 SNHLY and CDR2 FYNNEI. CDR3 size: 14 residues. The CDR3 nucleotides read TGTGCCAGCAAGCACAGGGGTGGGCCTTACGAGCAGTACTTC. Translated: CASKHRGGPYEQYF.

The rearrangement links TRBV2 to TRBJ2-1, with 13 bases matching TRBD2. This CDR3 has 18 residues. V dropped 7 bases and J dropped 1; count of bases not matched to a gene: 10. The germline CDR1 and CDR2 sequences are SNHLY and FYNNEI. In DNA, the CDR3 is TGTGCCAGCAACTCCGGGACTAGCGGGATGGGTTCCTACAATGAGCAGTTCTTC. The encoded protein is CASNSGTSGMGSYNEQFF.

This clone is a singleton in its sample. This rearrangement joins TRBV5-1 to TRBJ1-2; no clear D gene. Germline V CDR1 and CDR2: SGHRS, YFSETQ. Trimming took off 4 bases at V and 4 bases at J, with 14 bases between the two ends. CDR3 length: 14 residues. The CDR3 nucleotides are TGCGCCAGCAGCCCAGAGGGAGCATTCTATGGCTACACCTTC. Residues: CASSPEGAFYGYTF.

The rearrangement joins TRBV2 to TRBJ1-5; TRBD1 matches 8 bases. The CDR3 length is 14 residues. The ends lost 4 bases at V and 4 bases at J; junction bases unmatched: 3. Germline loops: CDR1 SNHLY, CDR2 FYNNEI. As DNA, the CDR3 is TGTGCCAGCAGTGTGGGACAGGTTAATCAGCCCCAGCATTTT. This codes for CASSVGQVNQPQHF.

This chain uses TRBV29-1 with TRBJ2-2, with 10 nucleotides matching TRBD2. The V segment lost 4 bases and the J segment 5 bases; nucleotides outside the gene matches: 4. Germline V gene data show CDR1 as SQVTM and CDR2 as ANQGSEA. The CDR3 has 14 amino acids. Here the CDR3 DNA reads TGCAGCGTTGCTGGGACTAGCGTGACCGGGGAGCTGTTTTTT. It encodes CSVAGTSVTGELFF.

The V gene is TRBV12-5, the J gene TRBJ1-1; perhaps TRBD1 as D (6 bases). The CDR3 has 14 amino acids. The germline V gene encodes CDR1 LGHNT and CDR2 FRNRAP. Trimming pared 6 bases from V and 1 base from J, leaving 12 bases between. The CDR3 nucleotides are TGTGCTAGTGGCCAGATAGGGGGGAACACTGAAGCTTTCTTT. Translation: CASGQIGGNTEAFF.

The V gene is TRBV7-9, the J gene TRBJ2-5; 15 bases align to TRBD2. V lost 4 bases to trimming and J lost 5 bases; unmatched junction nucleotides: 5. Germline-derived CDR1 and CDR2 are SEHNR and FQNEAQ (reference sequence). The CDR3 contains 16 residues. CDR3 nucleotides: TGTGCCAGCAGCTCCGGACTAGCGGGAGGGGGCGAGACCCAGTACTTC. Protein: CASSSGLAGGGETQYF.

The genes are TRBV5-5 and TRBJ2-7, with 11 bases that match TRBD2. The CDR3 spans 16 residues. The J segment lost 4 bases and the V segment lost 0 bases, leaving 6 bases of the junction unmatched. Germline CDR1 and CDR2: SGHKS and YYEKEE (reference sequence). CDR3 in amino acids: CASSLGLAGSFYEQYF. The CDR3 region has the DNA TGTGCCAGCAGCTTGGGACTAGCGGGATCTTTTTACGAGCAGTACTTC.

The sample holds one count of this clone. V is TRBV6-5 and J is TRBJ1-2; D remains unclear. The CDR3 is 12 residues long. In germline, CDR1 is MNHEY, CDR2 SVGAGI. V gave up 5 bases and J gave up 6 bases, with 10 bases separating them. The CDR3 spells CASSRGSDGYTF. Written as DNA, the CDR3 is TGTGCCAGCAGTAGAGGGTCCGATGGCTACACCTTC.

The rearrangement links TRBV4-1 to TRBJ2-5, with D perhaps matching TRBD1 (6 bases). The closer fit of TRBJ2-7 to the DNA end suggests the J call may be wrong. Germline V CDR1 and CDR2: MGHRA, YSYEKL. This CDR3 has 14 residues. CDR3 loop: CASSQTGISYEQYF. DNA for the CDR3: TGCGCCAGCAGCCAAACAGGGATCTCCTACGAGCAGTACTTC.